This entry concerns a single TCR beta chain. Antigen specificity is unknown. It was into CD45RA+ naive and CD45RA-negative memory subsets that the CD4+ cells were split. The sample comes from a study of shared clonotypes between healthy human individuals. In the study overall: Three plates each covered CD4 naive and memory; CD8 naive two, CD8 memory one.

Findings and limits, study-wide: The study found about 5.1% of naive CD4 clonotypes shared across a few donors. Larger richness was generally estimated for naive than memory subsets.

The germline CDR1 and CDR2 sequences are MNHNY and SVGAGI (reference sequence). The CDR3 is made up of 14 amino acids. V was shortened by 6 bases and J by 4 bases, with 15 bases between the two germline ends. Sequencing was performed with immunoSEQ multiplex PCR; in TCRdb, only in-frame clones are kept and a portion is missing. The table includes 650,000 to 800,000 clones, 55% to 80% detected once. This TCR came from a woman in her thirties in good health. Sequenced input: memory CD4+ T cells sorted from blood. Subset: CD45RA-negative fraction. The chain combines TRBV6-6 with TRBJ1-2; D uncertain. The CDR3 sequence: CASRNGVRSYGYTF. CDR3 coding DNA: TGTGCCAGCAGAAACGGGGTACGGAGCTATGGCTACACCTTC.